This T cell receptor beta chain was recorded in a study of T cells in Graves' hyperthyroidism and ophthalmopathy. General study results and limits: In the analysis, a 13 V-J model separated ophthalmopathy from stable hyperthyroidism.

Ten or more counts support this clonotype. Antigen: not known. RNA transcripts were the template for amplifying TCR beta CDR3 regions. Researchers ran a first-round RT-PCR on the TCR CDR3 using the HTBI primer set. In TCRdb, the multiplex PCR reads were re-called with MiXCR into one record per CDR3 protein. The table has roughly 500,000 distinct CDR3 sequences, 40% to 55% seen once; the top ten hold around a fifth. The CDR3 extends over 12 amino acids. V was trimmed by 6 bases and J by 7 bases, leaving 15 bases between them. Germline V gives CDR1 SQVTM, CDR2 ANQGSEA. Clinical symptoms, serum thyroxine and TRAb, thyroid ultrasound and orbital computed tomography were used for the diagnoses.

The J gene is TRBJ1-1, the V gene TRBV29-1, with D maybe TRBD1 (5 bases). The sample was peripheral blood or thyroid tissue (not recorded which). The clonotype originates from an adult woman with Graves' disease, either hyperthyroidism or ophthalmopathy (not recorded which). CDR3 amino acids: CSVWAQGGEAFF. The CDR3 region has the DNA TGCAGCGTCTGGGCCCAGGGCGGTGAAGCTTTCTTT.